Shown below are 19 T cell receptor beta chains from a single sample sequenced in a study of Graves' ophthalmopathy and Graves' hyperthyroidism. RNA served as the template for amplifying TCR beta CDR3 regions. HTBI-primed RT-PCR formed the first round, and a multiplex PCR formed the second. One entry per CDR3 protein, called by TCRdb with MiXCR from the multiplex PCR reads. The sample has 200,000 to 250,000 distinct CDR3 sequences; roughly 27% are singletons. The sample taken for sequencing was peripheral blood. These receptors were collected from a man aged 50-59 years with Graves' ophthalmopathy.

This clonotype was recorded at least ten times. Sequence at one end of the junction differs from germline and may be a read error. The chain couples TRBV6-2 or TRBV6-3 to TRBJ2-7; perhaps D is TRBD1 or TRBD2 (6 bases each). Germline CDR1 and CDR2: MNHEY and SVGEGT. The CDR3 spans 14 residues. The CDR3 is CASREGGGDYGQYF. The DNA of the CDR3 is TGTGCCAGCAGAGAAGGGGGAGGAGATTACGGGCAGTACTTC.

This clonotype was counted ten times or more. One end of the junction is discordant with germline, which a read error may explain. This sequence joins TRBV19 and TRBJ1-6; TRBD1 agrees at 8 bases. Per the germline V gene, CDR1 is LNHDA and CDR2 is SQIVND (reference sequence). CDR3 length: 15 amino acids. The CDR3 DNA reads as TGTGCCAGCTGGGACAGGAGCTCCTATACTTCACCCCTCCACTTT. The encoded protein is CASWDRSSYTSPLHF.

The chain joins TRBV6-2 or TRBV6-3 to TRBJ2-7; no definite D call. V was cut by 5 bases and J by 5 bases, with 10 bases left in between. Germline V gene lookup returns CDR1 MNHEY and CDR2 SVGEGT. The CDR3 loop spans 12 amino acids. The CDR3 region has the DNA TGTGCCAGCAGTACCCCATTCGACGAGCAGTACTTC. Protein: CASSTPFDEQYF.

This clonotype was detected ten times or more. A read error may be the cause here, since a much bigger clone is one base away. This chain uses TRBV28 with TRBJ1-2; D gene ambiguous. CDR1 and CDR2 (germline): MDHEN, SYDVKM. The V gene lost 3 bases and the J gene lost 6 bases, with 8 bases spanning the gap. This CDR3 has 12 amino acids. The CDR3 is CASSFEGDGYTF. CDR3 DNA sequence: TGTGCCAGCAGTTTCGAGGGCGATGGCTACACCTTC.

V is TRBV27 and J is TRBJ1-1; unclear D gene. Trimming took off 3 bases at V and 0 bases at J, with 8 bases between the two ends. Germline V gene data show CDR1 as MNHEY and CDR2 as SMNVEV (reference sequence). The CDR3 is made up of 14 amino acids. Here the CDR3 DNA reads TGTGCCAGCAGTTTCCGTCTCATGAACACTGAAGCTTTCTTT. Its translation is CASSFRLMNTEAFF.

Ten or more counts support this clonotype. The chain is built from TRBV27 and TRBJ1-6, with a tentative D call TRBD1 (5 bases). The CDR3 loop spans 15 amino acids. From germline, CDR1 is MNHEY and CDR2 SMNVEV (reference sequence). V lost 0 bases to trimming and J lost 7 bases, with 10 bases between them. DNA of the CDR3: TGTGCCAGCAGTTTATCAGGCAGGGCCAATTCACCCCTCCACTTT. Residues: CASSLSGRANSPLHF.

CDR3 residues: CASSSSGGRLNTEAFF. CDR3 nucleotides: TGTGCCAGCAGCTCAAGCGGGGGGCGATTGAACACTGAAGCTTTCTTT. The rearrangement joins TRBV11-1 to TRBJ1-1, with D possibly matching TRBD1 (6 bases). V lost 4 bases and J lost 0, with 15 bases in between. Germline CDR1 is SGHAT and CDR2 is FQDESV (reference sequence). The CDR3 consists of 16 residues.

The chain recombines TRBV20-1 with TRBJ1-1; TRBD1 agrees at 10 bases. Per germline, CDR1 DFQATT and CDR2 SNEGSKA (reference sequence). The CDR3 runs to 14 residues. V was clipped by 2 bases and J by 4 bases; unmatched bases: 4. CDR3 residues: CSARRGQGGTEAFF. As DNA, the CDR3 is TGCAGTGCTAGAAGAGGACAGGGGGGCACTGAAGCTTTCTTT.

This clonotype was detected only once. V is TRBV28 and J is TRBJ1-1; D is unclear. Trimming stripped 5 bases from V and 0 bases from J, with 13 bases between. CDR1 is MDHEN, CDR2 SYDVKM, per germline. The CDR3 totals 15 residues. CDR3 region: CASSTPIVMNTEAFF. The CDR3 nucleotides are TGTGCCAGCAGTACCCCAATAGTTATGAACACTGAAGCTTTCTTT.

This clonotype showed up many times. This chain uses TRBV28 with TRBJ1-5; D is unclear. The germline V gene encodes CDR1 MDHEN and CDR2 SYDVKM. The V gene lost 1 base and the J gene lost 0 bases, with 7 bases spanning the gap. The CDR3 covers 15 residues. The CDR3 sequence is CASSLLLYSNQPQHF. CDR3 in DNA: TGTGCCAGCAGTTTATTATTATATAGCAATCAGCCCCAGCATTTT.

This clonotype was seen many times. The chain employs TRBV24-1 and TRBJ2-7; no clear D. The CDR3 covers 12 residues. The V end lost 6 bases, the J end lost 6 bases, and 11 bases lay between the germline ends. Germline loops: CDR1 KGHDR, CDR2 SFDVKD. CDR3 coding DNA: TGTGCCACCAGTCCGTCAGGAACCGAGCAGTACTTC. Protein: CATSPSGTEQYF.

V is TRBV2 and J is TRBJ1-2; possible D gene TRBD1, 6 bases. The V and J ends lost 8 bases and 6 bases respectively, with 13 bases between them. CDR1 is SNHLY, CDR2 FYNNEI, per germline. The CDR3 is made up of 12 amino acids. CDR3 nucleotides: TGTGCCAGCCAGGGGCCCGGCGATGGCTACACCTTC. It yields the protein CASQGPGDGYTF.

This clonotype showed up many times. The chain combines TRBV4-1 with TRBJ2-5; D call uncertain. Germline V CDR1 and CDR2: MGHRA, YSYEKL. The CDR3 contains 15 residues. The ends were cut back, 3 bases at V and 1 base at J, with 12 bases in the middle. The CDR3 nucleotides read TGCGCCAGCAGCCAGCCGAATCGGATCCAAGAGACCCAGTACTTC. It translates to CASSQPNRIQETQYF.

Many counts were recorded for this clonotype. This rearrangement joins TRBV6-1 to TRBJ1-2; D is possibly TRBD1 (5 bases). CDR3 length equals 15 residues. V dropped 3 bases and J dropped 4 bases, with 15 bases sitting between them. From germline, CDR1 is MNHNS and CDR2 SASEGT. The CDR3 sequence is CASSEQWSGTYGYTF. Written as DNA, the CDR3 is TGTGCCAGCAGTGAGCAGTGGTCAGGGACCTATGGCTACACCTTC.

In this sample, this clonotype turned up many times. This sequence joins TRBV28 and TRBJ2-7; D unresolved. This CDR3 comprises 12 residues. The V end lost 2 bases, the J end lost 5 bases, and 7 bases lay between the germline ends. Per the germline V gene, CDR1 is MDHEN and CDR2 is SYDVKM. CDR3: CASSLRRHEQYF. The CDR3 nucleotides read TGTGCCAGCAGTTTACGACGCCACGAGCAGTACTTC.

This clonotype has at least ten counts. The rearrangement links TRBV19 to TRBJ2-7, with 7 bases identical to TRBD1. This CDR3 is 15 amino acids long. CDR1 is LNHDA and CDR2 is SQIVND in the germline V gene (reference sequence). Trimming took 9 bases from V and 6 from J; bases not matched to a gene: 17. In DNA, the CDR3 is TGTGCCAGGCTAACCGGGACAGAAAATTTGTCCGAGCAGTACTTC. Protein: CARLTGTENLSEQYF.

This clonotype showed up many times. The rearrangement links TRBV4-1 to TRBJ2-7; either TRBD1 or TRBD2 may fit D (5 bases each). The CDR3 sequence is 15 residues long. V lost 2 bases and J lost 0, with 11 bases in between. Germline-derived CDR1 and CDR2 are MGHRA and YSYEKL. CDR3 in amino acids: CASSQPRDRSYEQYF. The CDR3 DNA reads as TGCGCCAGCAGCCAACCTCGGGACCGCTCCTACGAGCAGTACTTC.

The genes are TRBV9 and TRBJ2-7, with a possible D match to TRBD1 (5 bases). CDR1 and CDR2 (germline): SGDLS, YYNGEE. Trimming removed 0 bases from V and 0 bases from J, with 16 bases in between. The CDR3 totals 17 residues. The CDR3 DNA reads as TGTGCCAGCAGCGTAGCGGGTGGAGACAGCCCCTCCTACGAGCAGTACTTC. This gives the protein CASSVAGGDSPSYEQYF.

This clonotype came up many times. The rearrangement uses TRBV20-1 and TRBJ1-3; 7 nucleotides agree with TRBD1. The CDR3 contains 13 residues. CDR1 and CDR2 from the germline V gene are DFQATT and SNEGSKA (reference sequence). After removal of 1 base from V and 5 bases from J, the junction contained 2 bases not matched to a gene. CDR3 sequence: CSARGQGRNTIYF. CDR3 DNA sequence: TGCAGTGCTAGAGGACAGGGTAGAAACACCATATATTTT.